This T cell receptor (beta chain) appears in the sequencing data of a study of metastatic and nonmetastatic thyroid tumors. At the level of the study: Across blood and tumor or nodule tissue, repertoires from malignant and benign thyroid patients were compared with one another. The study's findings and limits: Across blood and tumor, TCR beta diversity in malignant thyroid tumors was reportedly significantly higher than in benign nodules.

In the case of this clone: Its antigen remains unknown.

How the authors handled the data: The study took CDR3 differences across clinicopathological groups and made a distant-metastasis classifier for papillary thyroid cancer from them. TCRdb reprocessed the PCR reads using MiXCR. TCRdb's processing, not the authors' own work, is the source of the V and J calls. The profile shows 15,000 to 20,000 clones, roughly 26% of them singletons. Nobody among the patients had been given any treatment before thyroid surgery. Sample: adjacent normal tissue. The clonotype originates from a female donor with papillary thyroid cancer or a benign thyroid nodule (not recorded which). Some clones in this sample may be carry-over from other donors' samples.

The CDR3 spells CASSQAGGYSYEQYF. CDR3 in DNA: TGTGCCAGCAGCCAGGCAGGGGGGTACTCCTACGAGCAGTACTTC. The chain links TRBV7-3 to TRBJ2-7; D perhaps matches TRBD1 (7 bases). V lost 5 bases to trimming and J lost 0 bases, with 14 bases between them. CDR3 size: 15 residues. CDR1 is SGHTA and CDR2 is FQGTGA in the germline V gene.